This T cell receptor beta chain originates from a study of blood T cell repertoires in COVID-19 (TCRdb year 2020). With regard to the full study: Collaborator samples came from the United States, Italy and Spain and covered acute and convalescent phases of COVID-19. Samples came from the ongoing ImmuneRACE study (first 160 participants) plus 1,254 subjects from 6 global collaborators. The prospective study material was composed of cDNA or gDNA derived from T cells, B-cell-depleted T cells, or PBMCs. Subjects who had been exposed to COVID-19, were actively infected with it, or had recovered from it provided the deeply sampled blood TCRbeta repertoires that made up the dataset. The repertoires were made available in a free public database intended to serve as a resource for research on the immune response to SARS-CoV-2. Sample metadata almost always included a de-identified subject ID, COVID-19 status, age in years and sex. Where HLA class I and class II types were available, the types were taken from metadata supplied by the sample provider, not from assay-based typing. General conclusions and limits of the study: The amount of clinical and demographic metadata varied by source and participant and was provided uncurated.

TCRbeta CDR3 regions were amplified from genomic DNA using the immunoSEQ Assay, a bias-controlled multiplex PCR. The paper's processing steps were these. Nucleated cell counts per sample were estimated from amplification of reference gene primers within the assay. To quantify the absolute abundance of each unique TCRbeta CDR3 rearrangement, sequence reads were collapsed and filtered. Productive Simpson clonality was computed per sample as the square root of Simpson's diversity index over productive rearrangements. Imported from immuneACCESS, the table was reduced by TCRdb to in-frame sequences with V and J called. These copies leave out some clones; in studies compared against another copy, an unresolved V gene accounts for under half, and the cause of the remainder is not known. Clonal size and the V and J genes are those of that table, whereas D and trimming came from the DNA. This sample lists more than 300,000 clones; approximately 90% were detected once. The leading ten clones occupy approximately 5% of the sample.

V loses 1 base of germline sequence and J loses 3 bases, and the interval between the two ends is 6 bases. The CDR3 sequence holds 13 residues, the cysteine and phenylalanine included. Solely the CDR3 DNA is kept, with 39 bases framed from the first base. CDR1 and CDR2 are read off the germline V gene (reference sequence) as GTSNPN and SVGIG. Participants in the prospective study were enrolled through a virtual design, were aged about 18 to 100 years, and lived in roughly 24 United States geographic areas. In the prospective study, cohorts were assigned on the basis of participant-reported clinical history obtained from a screening survey and a study questionnaire. Recovered participants in ImmuneRACE Cohort 3 were defined by two consecutive negative NP/OP PCR tests, clearance by a healthcare professional, or resolution of symptoms. Mobile phlebotomists in the prospective study collected whole blood, serum and a nasopharyngeal or oropharyngeal swab from every participant. Prospective study participants could optionally give additional blood draws and questionnaires over an approximately 2-month period. Blood samples from the prospective study were shipped frozen or at room temperature prior to DNA extraction.

In this sample, this clone turned up once. Its antigen is not yet known. No much larger clone exists at a distance of one base, and base qualities are not known. The TCR originated in a woman aged 30 to 39 who had recovered from COVID-19. The chain is assembled from TRBV30 and TRBJ1-4, with a tentative D gene TRBD1 over 5 matching bases. Sequenced material: PBMCs or T cells enriched from blood (not recorded which). The DNA is TGTGCCTGGAGTGAAGGGGCTAATGAAAAACTGTTTTTT. It encodes CAWSEGANEKLFF.